The next 15 T cell receptor beta chains were all read from a single sample in a study of CD8 T cells in ankylosing spondylitis. Study-wide results and limits: Several highly homologous variants made up a TCR beta motif, and this motif appeared characteristic of ankylosing spondylitis blood.

Their antigen targets remain unknown. TCRdb ran MiXCR on the 5' RACE reads and lists one entry per CDR3 protein. The repertoire consists of fewer than 650,000 distinct CDR3 sequences, with roughly 12% occurring once and the leading ten covering 6.8%. The sequenced sample consisted of blood, either unsorted or a sorted T cell fraction (not recorded which). All receptors derive from a male donor with ankylosing spondylitis.

The genes are TRBV12-3 or TRBV12-4 and TRBJ1-1, with TRBD1 as a possible D gene (5 bases). This CDR3 comprises 13 residues. V lost 6 bases to trimming and J lost 2 bases, with 10 bases between them. CDR3 sequence reads: CASRTTDNTEAFF. CDR3 DNA: TGTGCCAGCAGGACGACAGATAACACTGAAGCTTTCTTT.

The CDR3 nucleotides read TGTGCCACCAGTGATGATAGCGGCTACACAGATACGCAGTATTTT. This gives the protein CATSDDSGYTDTQYF. The chain has TRBV24-1 and TRBJ2-3; a possible D gene is TRBD2 (6 bases). Germline loops: CDR1 KGHDR, CDR2 SFDVKD. This CDR3 has 15 amino acids. V lost 3 bases, J lost 2 bases, and 11 bases lay in between.

V is TRBV27 and J is TRBJ1-1; a possible D gene is TRBD1 (6 bases). This CDR3 contains 17 residues. Germline assignment: CDR1 MNHEY and CDR2 SMNVEV (reference sequence). Trimming took off 6 bases at V and 6 bases at J, with 26 bases between the two ends. The CDR3, as DNA: TGTGCCAGCAGGAGGGGGGCAGGGGAAGAAATCGGATCTGAAGCTTTCTTT. Translated, it gives CASRRGAGEEIGSEAFF.

This clonotype appeared a few times. The chain combines TRBV12-3 or TRBV12-4 with TRBJ1-4, with TRBD1 matching over 7 bases. V was clipped by 5 bases and J by 8 bases; unmatched bases: 14. The CDR3 contains 16 residues. The CDR3 here is CASSKTATGVREKLFF. For the CDR3, the DNA is TGTGCCAGCAGTAAGACCGCCACAGGGGTTCGGGAAAAACTGTTTTTT.

This clonotype was seen only a few times. The J gene is TRBJ2-1, the V gene TRBV18; 11 bases map to TRBD2. The CDR3 runs to 13 residues. J was trimmed by 7 bases and V by 6 bases; bases with no gene match: 2. Looked up from germline, CDR1 is KGHSH and CDR2 is LQKENI. CDR3 protein: CASSSSGRNEQFF. The CDR3 bases are TGTGCCAGCTCTTCTAGCGGGAGGAATGAGCAGTTCTTC.

This clonotype was picked up a small number of times. V gene TRBV20-1 combines with J gene TRBJ2-1, with D possibly being TRBD1 or TRBD2 (5 bases each). The CDR3 totals 12 residues. The germline V gene encodes CDR1 DFQATT and CDR2 SNEGSKA (reference sequence). V dropped 5 bases and J dropped 7 bases, with 12 bases sitting between them. CDR3 coding DNA: TGCAGTGCTGGGGGAATGGCGAATGAGCAGTTCTTC. Its translation is CSAGGMANEQFF.

J is TRBJ1-2 and V is TRBV3-1, with TRBD1 identical over 7 bases. The trim removed 3 bases at V and 5 bases at J, leaving 18 bases unmatched. CDR1 and CDR2 (germline): LGHDT, YNNKEL (reference sequence). CDR3 length equals 18 residues. CDR3 bases: TGTGCCAGCAGCCAGCAACCGGGACAGAGAACATATGGGTATGGCTACACCTTC. Translating it yields CASSQQPGQRTYGYGYTF.

The table lists this clonotype with many counts. The chain carries TRBV29-1 and TRBJ2-1; tentative D call: TRBD2 (6 bases). Germline V gene data show CDR1 as SQVTM and CDR2 as ANQGSEA. V lost 5 bases and J 7 bases, leaving 18 bases between the germline ends. The CDR3 has 14 amino acids. CDR3 coding DNA: TGCAGCGTTATTGATTATGTAGGAGGGAATGAGCAGTTCTTC. Amino acids: CSVIDYVGGNEQFF.

The chain links TRBV7-9 to TRBJ2-7; the D gene could be TRBD1 or TRBD2 (5 bases each). Deletions cut 2 bases from V and 0 bases from J, with 17 bases between. Germline CDR1 reads SEHNR; CDR2 reads FQNEAQ (reference sequence). The CDR3 loop spans 17 amino acids. CDR3 in DNA: TGTGCCAGCAGCTTAACGGGGCGCTCAGCCATCTCCTACGAGCAGTACGTC. This encodes CASSLTGRSAISYEQYV.

This clonotype appeared a few times. This chain links TRBV5-1 with TRBJ1-1, with D maybe TRBD1 (6 bases). Germline assignment: CDR1 SGHRS and CDR2 YFSETQ. Trimming took off 0 bases at V and 1 base at J, with 16 bases between the two ends. The CDR3 spans 17 residues. The CDR3 DNA follows: TGCGCCAGCAGCTTGGATGCGAGGAACAGGGCGAACACTGAAGCTTTCTTT. Its protein product is CASSLDARNRANTEAFF.

V gene TRBV7-9 combines with J gene TRBJ1-1, with D unresolved. The V end lost 10 bases, the J end lost 3 bases, and 18 bases lay between the germline ends. The CDR3 covers 14 residues. Germline V gene sequence: CDR1 SEHNR, CDR2 FQNEAQ (reference sequence). CDR3 DNA: TGTGCCATAACACTCGGGGTTATGGACACTGAAGCTTTCTTT. Amino acid sequence: CAITLGVMDTEAFF.

This sequence joins TRBV11-3 and TRBJ2-1; TRBD1 aligns across 7 bases. CDR3 size: 11 residues. Looked up from germline, CDR1 is SGHNT and CDR2 is YENEEA. Trimming took 4 bases from V and 15 from J; bases not matched to a gene: 6. CDR3 bases: TGTGCCAGCAGCTCAGGGGGAGACCGGTTCTTC. Translating it yields CASSSGGDRFF. Filled out from reference TRBV11-3 and TRBJ2-1, the complete variable domain reads EAGVVQSPRYKIIEKKQPVAFWCNPISGHNTLYWYLQNLGQGPELLIRYENEEAVDDSQLPKDRFSAERLKGVDSTLKIQPAELGDSAVYLCASSSGGDRFFGPGTRLTVL.

In this sample, this clonotype turned up many times. The gene calls are TRBV12-3 or TRBV12-4 and TRBJ1-6; TRBD1 matches 12 bases. With V trimmed by 6 bases and J by 7 bases, 4 bases remained unmatched. The CDR3 sequence is 15 residues long. The CDR3 sequence: CASRRGTGGNSPLHF. The CDR3 DNA is TGTGCCAGCAGAAGAGGGACAGGGGGCAATTCACCCCTCCACTTT.

CDR3 loop: CASSLADRVNSPLHF. CDR3 coding DNA: TGTGCCAGCAGCTTAGCAGACCGAGTGAATTCACCCCTCCACTTT. The rearrangement links TRBV7-8 to TRBJ1-6; D unclear. CDR1 is SGHVS, CDR2 FQNEAQ, per germline. This CDR3 comprises 15 residues. The V end lost 0 bases, the J end lost 7 bases, and 10 bases lay between the germline ends.

This clonotype turned up a few times. The chain employs TRBV7-9 and TRBJ2-5, with TRBD1 matching 8 bases. The CDR3 has 14 amino acids. Trimming removed 4 bases from V and 4 bases from J; junction bases left unmatched: 5. Germline loops: CDR1 SEHNR, CDR2 FQNEAQ (reference sequence). The CDR3 region has the DNA TGTGCCAGCAGCTCCCAGACAGGGGTAGAGACCCAGTACTTC. This codes for CASSSQTGVETQYF.